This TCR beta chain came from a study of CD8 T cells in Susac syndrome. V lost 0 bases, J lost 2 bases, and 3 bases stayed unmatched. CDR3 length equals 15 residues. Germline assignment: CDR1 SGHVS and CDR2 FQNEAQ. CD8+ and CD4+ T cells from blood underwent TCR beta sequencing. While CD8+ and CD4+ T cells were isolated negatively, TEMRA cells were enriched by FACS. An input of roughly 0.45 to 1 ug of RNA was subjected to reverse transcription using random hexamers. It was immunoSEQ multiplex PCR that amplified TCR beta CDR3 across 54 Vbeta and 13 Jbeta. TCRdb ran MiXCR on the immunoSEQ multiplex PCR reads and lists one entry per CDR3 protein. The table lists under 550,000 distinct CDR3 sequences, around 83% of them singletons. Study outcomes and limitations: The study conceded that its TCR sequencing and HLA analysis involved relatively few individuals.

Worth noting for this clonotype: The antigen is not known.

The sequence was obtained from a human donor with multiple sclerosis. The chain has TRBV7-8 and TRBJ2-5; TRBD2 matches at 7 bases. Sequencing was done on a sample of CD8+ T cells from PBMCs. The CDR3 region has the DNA TGTGCCAGCAGCTTAGCGTCACTAGCGCAAGAGACCCAGTACTTC. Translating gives CASSLASLAQETQYF.